These T cell receptor beta chains were read from a single sample in a study of technical replicates of blood from a handful of donors. The table came from immunoSEQ multiplex PCR; TCRdb's copy has only in-frame clones and leaves some out. The sample carries approximately 66,000 clones, 85% to 90% recorded once. Source material: PBMCs. These TCRs come from a human donor in good health. Some clones in this sample may be carry-over from other donors' samples. CDR3s include the opening cysteine and the closing phenylalanine or tryptophan. Fields, in order: D gene, V gene, clone size, J gene, CDR3 protein, CDR3 DNA. D genes are given only for firm matches. Where a row states a size, it is once, few, many or the class of an expanded clone; other rows omit it.

D: TRBD2
V: TRBV7-8
size: .
J: TRBJ2-1
CDR3: CASSEASGRAHEQFF
DNA: TGTGCCAGCAGCGAGGCTAGCGGGAGGGCCCATGAGCAGTTCTTC

D: .
V: TRBV5-1
size: .
J: TRBJ2-2
CDR3: CASSWTRGTGELFF
DNA: TGCGCCAGCAGCTGGACCCGGGGCACCGGGGAGCTGTTTTTT

D: TRBD2
V: TRBV7-8
size: .
J: TRBJ2-2
CDR3: CASSTGLAGRPGELFF
DNA: TGTGCCAGCAGTACGGGACTAGCGGGGAGGCCCGGGGAGCTGTTTTTT

D: TRBD1
V: TRBV6-1
size: .
J: TRBJ1-2
CDR3: CASRRQGGGDGYTF
DNA: TGTGCCAGCAGACGACAGGGGGGAGGAGATGGCTACACCTTC

D: TRBD2
V: TRBV13
size: .
J: TRBJ2-2
CDR3: CASSLKGLAGGTGELFF
DNA: TGTGCCAGCAGCTTAAAGGGACTAGCGGGAGGCACCGGGGAGCTGTTTTTT

D: .
V: TRBV6-5
size: once
J: TRBJ2-5
CDR3: CASSKGNSGLSAQYF
DNA: TGTGCCAGCAGCAAGGGCAACTCGGGACTCTCGGCCCAGTACTTC

D: TRBD1
V: TRBV5-4
size: .
J: TRBJ1-4
CDR3: CASSKTIRDSNEKLFF
DNA: TGTGCCAGCAGCAAAACTATCCGGGACAGTAATGAAAAACTGTTTTTT

D: .
V: TRBV4-3
size: .
J: TRBJ1-5
CDR3: CASSQEERQPQHF
DNA: TGCGCCAGCAGCCAAGAGGAGCGACAGCCCCAGCATTTT

D: .
V: TRBV2
size: .
J: TRBJ2-5
CDR3: CASSGGGMGSRVTQYF
DNA: TGTGCCAGCAGTGGAGGCGGGATGGGATCCAGGGTGACCCAGTACTTC

D: TRBD1
V: TRBV7-9
size: .
J: TRBJ1-1
CDR3: CASSFVAGGGAEAFF
DNA: TGTGCCAGCAGTTTCGTCGCAGGGGGAGGCGCTGAAGCTTTCTTT

D: TRBD2
V: TRBV4-3
size: few
J: TRBJ2-3
CDR3: CASSQASSGSADTQYF
DNA: TGCGCCAGCAGCCAAGCCTCTAGCGGGAGTGCAGATACGCAGTATTTT

D: .
V: TRBV30
size: few
J: TRBJ1-1
CDR3: CAWSIQGGGEAFF
DNA: TGTGCCTGGTCTATCCAGGGAGGTGGTGAAGCTTTCTTT

D: .
V: TRBV15
size: .
J: TRBJ1-4
CDR3: CATSRGGARGNEKLFF
DNA: TGTGCCACCAGCAGAGGCGGGGCCCGGGGTAATGAAAAACTGTTTTTT

D: TRBD1
V: TRBV7-6
size: .
J: TRBJ2-2
CDR3: CASSLIQGVSGELFF
DNA: TGTGCCAGCAGCTTAATCCAGGGGGTTTCGGGGGAGCTGTTTTTT

D: TRBD1
V: TRBV7-2
size: .
J: TRBJ2-5
CDR3: CASSLWQGARETQYF
DNA: TGTGCCAGCAGCTTGTGGCAGGGGGCGCGGGAGACCCAGTACTTC

D: TRBD2
V: TRBV5-6
size: .
J: TRBJ2-2
CDR3: CASSRRKLAGVGGELFF
DNA: TGTGCCAGCAGTCGCCGGAAACTAGCGGGAGTGGGCGGGGAGCTGTTTTTT

D: TRBD2
V: TRBV2
size: once
J: TRBJ2-2
CDR3: CASKRGGTGELFF
DNA: TGTGCCAGCAAGCGGGGGGGCACCGGGGAGCTGTTTTTT

D: .
V: TRBV7-9
size: once
J: TRBJ1-5
CDR3: CASSATEANQPQHF
DNA: TGTGCCAGCAGCGCCACCGAGGCAAATCAGCCCCAGCATTTT

D: .
V: TRBV7-9
size: .
J: TRBJ1-6
CDR3: CASSSTRSSYNSPLHF
DNA: TGTGCCAGCAGCTCTACCCGGAGCTCCTATAATTCACCCCTCCACTTT

D: TRBD2
V: TRBV9
size: .
J: TRBJ2-3
CDR3: CASSVVAGLAGGADTQYF
DNA: TGTGCCAGCAGCGTAGTGGCTGGACTAGCGGGAGGGGCGGATACGCAGTATTTT

D: .
V: TRBV5-4
size: .
J: TRBJ2-5
CDR3: CASTPRGHGGRETQYF
DNA: TGTGCCAGCACCCCGAGGGGACACGGAGGCCGAGAGACCCAGTACTTC

D: .
V: TRBV5-5
size: few
J: TRBJ1-6
CDR3: CASSSPEYIGSPLHF
DNA: TGTGCCAGCAGCTCCCCGGAGTATATAGGTTCACCCCTCCACTTT

D: TRBD2
V: TRBV4-3
size: .
J: TRBJ2-3
CDR3: CASSRGTSGGGNSVTQYF
DNA: TGCGCCAGCAGCCGGGGGACTAGCGGGGGGGGCAATAGCGTTACGCAGTATTTT

D: .
V: TRBV27
size: .
J: TRBJ1-2
CDR3: CASSRPTGNYGYTF
DNA: TGTGCCAGCAGTCGCCCCACGGGGAACTATGGCTACACCTTC

D: .
V: TRBV10-1
size: .
J: TRBJ1-5
CDR3: CASSGKGYGNQPQHF
DNA: TGCGCCAGCAGTGGGAAGGGGTACGGCAATCAGCCCCAGCATTTT

D: .
V: TRBV7-8
size: .
J: TRBJ2-2
CDR3: CASEGLKNTGELFF
DNA: TGTGCCAGCGAGGGACTTAAGAACACCGGGGAGCTGTTTTTT

D: TRBD1
V: TRBV4-3
size: .
J: TRBJ2-5
CDR3: CASSDTGGGETQYF
DNA: TGCGCCAGCAGCGATACAGGGGGCGGGGAGACCCAGTACTTC

D: TRBD2
V: TRBV2
size: .
J: TRBJ2-1
CDR3: CASMPSGGAVEQFF
DNA: TGTGCCAGCATGCCGAGCGGGGGGGCGGTTGAGCAGTTCTTC

D: .
V: TRBV4-2
size: .
J: TRBJ1-2
CDR3: CASSQDLGEHSSGYTF
DNA: TGTGCCAGCAGCCAAGATCTAGGGGAACATTCGTCCGGCTACACCTTC

D: TRBD1
V: TRBV5-1
size: few
J: TRBJ1-3
CDR3: CASSTGGAGNTIYF
DNA: TGCGCCAGCAGCACAGGGGGAGCTGGAAACACCATATATTTT

D: .
V: TRBV7-6
size: few
J: TRBJ2-5
CDR3: CASSFPMETQYF
DNA: TGTGCCAGCAGCTTCCCAATGGAGACCCAGTACTTC

D: TRBD2
V: TRBV10-2
size: .
J: TRBJ2-1
CDR3: CASSTPGLMVEQFF
DNA: TGCGCCAGCAGTACTCCGGGACTAATGGTTGAGCAGTTCTTC

D: .
V: TRBV6-4
size: .
J: TRBJ1-6
CDR3: CASRPSGTKNNSPLHF
DNA: TGTGCCAGCAGACCCAGTGGGACAAAGAATAATTCACCCCTCCACTTT

D: TRBD2
V: TRBV6-1
size: .
J: TRBJ2-1
CDR3: CASSFSGGRNEQFF
DNA: TGTGCCAGCAGTTTTAGCGGGGGGAGGAATGAGCAGTTCTTC

D: .
V: TRBV2
size: .
J: TRBJ1-1
CDR3: CASSEQGTEAFF
DNA: TGTGCCAGCAGTGAACAGGGGACTGAAGCTTTCTTT

D: TRBD1
V: TRBV2
size: .
J: TRBJ1-1
CDR3: CASSEVGATTGGKGAFF
DNA: TGTGCCAGCAGTGAAGTGGGCGCAACGACAGGGGGAAAAGGAGCTTTCTTT

D: .
V: TRBV7-8
size: .
J: TRBJ2-7
CDR3: CASSLPRVSSYEQYF
DNA: TGTGCCAGCAGCTTACCCCGGGTGAGCTCCTACGAGCAGTACTTC

D: TRBD1
V: TRBV15
size: .
J: TRBJ1-2
CDR3: CATSKDRVYGYTF
DNA: TGTGCCACCAGCAAGGACAGGGTCTATGGCTACACCTTC

D: .
V: TRBV2
size: .
J: TRBJ1-1
CDR3: CASSEWGQAFF
DNA: TGTGCCAGCAGTGAATGGGGGCAAGCTTTCTTT

D: TRBD1
V: TRBV18
size: once
J: TRBJ2-7
CDR3: CASSGQGAVSSYEQYF
DNA: TGTGCCAGCTCAGGACAGGGGGCCGTAAGCTCCTACGAGCAGTACTTC